This T cell receptor (beta chain) was observed in a study of blood T cell repertoires in COVID-19. Study-wide context: Sites in the United States, Italy and Spain provided acute and convalescent COVID-19 samples.

This clone was seen a single time. Original handling: Reference gene primer amplification gave nucleated cell count estimates. Profiling relied on immunoSEQ multiplex PCR, and the TCRdb table lists in-frame clones only, not all of them. V, J and clone size are taken as reported in that table, and D and trimming were inferred from the DNA itself. The profile shows approximately 97,000 clones, approximately 86% of them singletons. The sequencing sample was made of peripheral blood. This clonotype was obtained from a woman aged 80 or over with acute or convalescent COVID-19.

The CDR3 protein is CASSLVGEDGYTF. As DNA, the CDR3 is TGCGCCAGCAGCTTGGTTGGGGAGGATGGCTACACCTTC. The chain uses TRBV5-1 and TRBJ1-2; no definite D call. CDR3 length: 13 residues. Germline CDR1 SGHRS, CDR2 YFSETQ. V lost 0 bases, J lost 6 bases, and 9 bases lay in between. The variable domain in full, with the rest retrieved from reference TRBV5-1 and TRBJ1-2, is KAGVTQTPRYLIKTRGQQVTLSCSPISGHRSVSWYQQTPGQGLQFLFEYFSETQRNKGNFPGRFSGRQFSNSRSEMNVSTLELGDSALYLCASSLVGEDGYTFGSGTRLTVV.